The text below deals with one TCR beta chain. Its antigen is currently unknown. These data belong to a study of identical twins. Notes on the study in general: Out-of-frame TCR alpha sharing observed in monozygotic twins exceeded model estimates. With abundant cord blood beta clonotypes, insertions were fewer; memory repertoires showed no such pattern.

All of the donors were Caucasians in good health. Via MiXCR, TCRdb re-called the 5' RACE reads, giving one row per CDR3 protein. The data contain hundreds of thousands of distinct CDR3 sequences, roughly an eighth of them singletons. V gave up 2 bases and J gave up 4 bases; unmatched junction bases: 5. The CDR3 contains 15 residues. The same sample was also used in a study of yellow fever vaccine responses in identical twins.

The V gene is TRBV12-3 or TRBV12-4, the J gene TRBJ2-1; 7 nucleotides line up with TRBD2. The sequenced sample was PBMCs. The sequence was collected from a woman aged 18-30 years in good health. CDR3 nucleotide sequence: TGTGCCAGCAGTTTACGGGAAGCGGGGTACAATGAGCAGTTCTTC. The encoded protein is CASSLREAGYNEQFF.